Below, 32 T cell receptor beta chains from the same sample are listed, as sequenced in a study of shared clonotypes between healthy human individuals. The assay was immunoSEQ multiplex PCR, and TCRdb's table has in-frame clones only and misses some. Of about 2 million clones listed, approximately 95% are singletons. The sequenced material came from naive CD4+ T cells sorted from blood. The subset: CD45RA+ positively selected. These receptors were obtained from a man aged 18 to 30 in good health.

DNA for the CDR3: TGCAGCGGAAGGGGGGGGGCGGCCACCGGGGAGCTGTTTTTT. Translation gives CSGRGGAATGELFF. The chain recombines TRBV29-1 with TRBJ2-2; D is perhaps TRBD2 (7 bases). V was trimmed by 7 bases and J by 4 bases, leaving 16 bases between them. The CDR3 is 14 amino acids. The germline gives CDR1 SQVTM, CDR2 ANQGSEA.

A remark on this clone: The same CDR3 is also encoded by other DNA sequences in this sample. V and J are TRBV7-2 and TRBJ1-5; D might be TRBD1 (6 bases). The V gene's germline CDR1 is SGHTA and CDR2 FQGNSA. The CDR3 is 17 amino acids. V was clipped by 1 base and J by 0 bases, with 13 bases between them. CDR3 sequence (DNA): TGTGCCAGCAGCTTAGGAACAGGGACTTATAGCAATCAGCCCCAGCATTTT. It specifies CASSLGTGTYSNQPQHF.

The CDR3 DNA reads TGTGCCAGCAACAAAGGACAGGGAAGCGAAAAACTGTTTTTT. The encoded protein is CASNKGQGSEKLFF. The chain uses TRBV6-1 and TRBJ1-4, with 8 bases fitting TRBD1. The germline CDR1 and CDR2 sequences are MNHNS and SASEGT. This CDR3 comprises 14 residues. After removal of 7 bases from V and 8 bases from J, the junction contained 9 bases not matched to a gene.

The chain is built from TRBV4-3 and TRBJ1-4; D is unclear. This CDR3 is 15 amino acids long. The germline V gene has CDR1 LGHNA and CDR2 YSLEER. V lost 0 bases to trimming and J lost 7 bases, with 12 bases between them. Here the CDR3 reads CASSQDNLPGEKLFF. The CDR3 DNA is TGCGCCAGCAGCCAAGATAACCTTCCCGGTGAAAAACTGTTTTTT.

The CDR3 nucleotides are TGTGCCAGCTCTATTAGCGGGATCTACGAGCAGTACTTC. Its translation is CASSISGIYEQYF. The V gene is TRBV5-4, the J gene TRBJ2-7; 8 bases match TRBD2. The J segment lost 3 bases and the V segment lost 7 bases, leaving 6 bases of the junction unmatched. CDR1 SGHNT and CDR2 YYREEE come from the germline V gene (reference sequence). The CDR3 has 13 residues.

The chain employs TRBV2 and TRBJ1-2; D is unresolved. The ends were cut back, 4 bases at V and 4 bases at J, with 10 bases in the middle. CDR1 SNHLY and CDR2 FYNNEI come from the germline V gene. The CDR3 spans 13 residues. CDR3 DNA: TGTGCCAGCAGTGTCAGAACTAGCTATGGCTACACCTTC. Its translation is CASSVRTSYGYTF.

On this clone itself: A much larger clone lies one base from this, so it may be a read error. The chain carries TRBV7-8 and TRBJ2-7; D may be TRBD2 (5 bases). Germline V lookup: CDR1 SGHVS, CDR2 FQNEAQ. Trimming took 3 bases from V and 2 from J, leaving 8 bases between them. This CDR3 contains 13 residues. CDR3 sequence reads: CASSLDGTYEQYF. CDR3 DNA: TGTGCCAGCAGCTTGGACGGGACCTACGAGCAGTACTTC.

Comments on this clone: The sample holds other DNA sequences that translate to the same CDR3. The rearrangement links TRBV5-1 to TRBJ2-5; 7 bases match TRBD1. The CDR3 is 12 amino acids. CDR1 and CDR2 (germline): SGHRS, YFSETQ. After removal of 4 bases from V and 4 bases from J, the junction contained 1 base not matched to a gene. CDR3 region: CASSRDRETQYF. In DNA form, the CDR3 reads TGCGCCAGCAGCCGGGACAGAGAGACCCAGTACTTC.

This clone was seen a few times. The gene calls are TRBV18 and TRBJ2-7; 10 nucleotides match TRBD2. After removal of 3 bases from V and 2 bases from J, the junction contained 4 bases not matched to a gene. The CDR3 contains 15 residues. From germline, CDR1 is KGHSH and CDR2 LQKENI. CDR3 sequence: CASSPLSGGAYEQYF. The CDR3 DNA reads TGTGCCAGCTCACCTCTGAGCGGGGGGGCCTACGAGCAGTACTTC. Filled out from reference TRBV18 and TRBJ2-7, the complete variable domain reads NAGVMQNPRHLVRRRGQEARLRCSPMKGHSHVYWYRQLPEEGLKFMVYLQKENIIDESGMPKERFSAEFPKEGPSILRIQQVVRGDSAAYFCASSPLSGGAYEQYFGPGTRLTVT.

The chain couples TRBV15 to TRBJ1-1; TRBD1 might be the D (5 bases). CDR3 size: 15 residues. Germline V gene lookup returns CDR1 LNHNV and CDR2 YYDKDF (reference sequence). Deletions cut 0 bases from V and 1 base from J, with 9 bases between. CDR3: CATSREGQGNTEAFF. As DNA, the CDR3 is TGTGCCACCAGCAGAGAAGGTCAGGGGAACACTGAAGCTTTCTTT.

This clone came up a few times. The chain has TRBV10-3 and TRBJ2-6, with 9 positions matching TRBD2. The germline CDR1 and CDR2 sequences are ENHRY and SYGVKD. CDR3 size: 17 residues. V gave up 4 bases and J gave up 0 bases; unmatched junction bases: 4. The CDR3 sequence is CAISAFSGSSGANVLTF. CDR3 sequence (DNA): TGTGCCATCAGTGCCTTTAGCGGGAGCTCTGGGGCCAACGTCCTGACTTTC.

V usage is TRBV7-9 and J usage is TRBJ1-4, with a weak D call TRBD1 (6 bases). This CDR3 region has 14 residues. Trimming took off 7 bases at V and 6 bases at J, with 15 bases between the two ends. From germline, CDR1 is SEHNR and CDR2 FQNEAQ (reference sequence). DNA for the CDR3: TGTGCCAGCACCCCAGGTGGGGGCCATGAAAAACTGTTTTTT. Protein: CASTPGGGHEKLFF.

V usage is TRBV7-2 and J usage is TRBJ2-7, with 7 bases identical to TRBD2. V lost 5 bases and J lost 2; bases outside the gene matches: 9. Germline-derived CDR1 and CDR2 are SGHTA and FQGNSA. This CDR3 has 15 amino acids. In nucleotides, the CDR3 is TGTGCCAGCAGCCCCGCCAGCGGGGCCACCTACGAGCAGTACTTC. It is translated as CASSPASGATYEQYF.

The chain employs TRBV7-2 and TRBJ1-6, with TRBD1 as a possible D gene (5 bases). Germline loops: CDR1 SGHTA, CDR2 FQGNSA. This CDR3 spans 16 amino acids. V lost 4 bases and J 3 bases, leaving 13 bases between the germline ends. The CDR3 DNA reads as TGTGCCAGCAGCTCACCCGACAGTAGCTATAATTCACCCCTCCACTTT. Translated, it gives CASSSPDSSYNSPLHF. Complete variable domain (other parts from reference TRBV7-2 and TRBJ1-6): GAGVSQSPSNKVTEKGKDVELRCDPISGHTALYWYRQSLGQGLEFLIYFQGNSAPDKSGLPSDRFSAERTGGSVSTLTIQRTQQEDSAVYLCASSSPDSSYNSPLHFGNGTRLTVT.

This clone was counted a single time. This chain uses TRBV4-3 with TRBJ2-1; 8 bases match TRBD2. Losses at the gene ends were 1 base for V and 0 bases for J; bases not matched to a gene: 8. The CDR3 is 18 residues long. Germline V lookup: CDR1 LGHNA, CDR2 YSLEER. CDR3 in DNA: TGCGCCAGCAGCCAAGCGGGAGGGCCTCAACCCTCCTACAATGAGCAGTTCTTC. It yields the protein CASSQAGGPQPSYNEQFF.

V and J are TRBV30 and TRBJ1-3; D call uncertain. This CDR3 has 14 residues. Germline V gene lookup returns CDR1 GTSNPN and CDR2 SVGIG (reference sequence). The V gene lost 0 bases and the J gene lost 0 bases, with 6 bases spanning the gap. CDR3 in DNA: TGTGCCTGGAGTGTTAGTAACTCTGGAAACACCATATATTTT. Translated: CAWSVSNSGNTIYF.

The CDR3 DNA follows: TGTGCCAGCAGGGATACGCGGGGGGCGTACCAAGAGACCCAGTACTTC. Its protein product is CASRDTRGAYQETQYF. V usage is TRBV5-4 and J usage is TRBJ2-5; 8 bases align to TRBD2. The germline V gene has CDR1 SGHNT and CDR2 YYREEE (reference sequence). The CDR3 has 16 residues. V trimming: 5 bases; J trimming: 0 bases; junction bases outside the gene matches: 9.

The rearrangement joins TRBV9 to TRBJ1-6; D is ambiguous. Looked up from germline, CDR1 is SGDLS and CDR2 is YYNGEE. The CDR3 length is 15 residues. V was cut by 3 bases and J by 1 base, with 8 bases left in between. In DNA form, the CDR3 reads TGTGCCAGCAGCGGGGCAGGTTCCTATAATTCACCCCTCCACTTT. It translates to CASSGAGSYNSPLHF.

The chain uses TRBV9 and TRBJ1-4, with a weak D call TRBD1 (5 bases). The germline CDR1 and CDR2 sequences are SGDLS and YYNGEE. The CDR3 runs to 14 residues. Trimming took 4 bases from V and 4 from J, leaving 11 bases between them. The chain's CDR3 is CASSQGAVNEKLFF. The CDR3 bases are TGTGCCAGCAGCCAAGGGGCAGTTAATGAAAAACTGTTTTTT. Full variable domain (remainder filled in from reference TRBV9 and TRBJ1-4): DSGVTQTPKHLITATGQRVTLRCSPRSGDLSVYWYQQSLDQGLQFLIQYYNGEERAKGNILERFSAQQFPDLHSELNLSSLELGDSALYFCASSQGAVNEKLFFGSGTQLSVL.

This clone showed up just once. The V gene is TRBV27, the J gene TRBJ2-7; D remains ambiguous. The CDR3 sequence is 14 residues long. Germline lookup yields CDR1 MNHEY and CDR2 SMNVEV (reference sequence). Trimming shortened V by 5 bases and J by 2 bases, and 13 bases separated the two germline ends. As DNA, the CDR3 is TGTGCCAGCAGTCGCGACACGGCTGCCTACGAGCAGTACTTC. Its protein product is CASSRDTAAYEQYF.

The chain joins TRBV4-1 to TRBJ1-2; no reliable D call. In germline, CDR1 is MGHRA, CDR2 YSYEKL. The CDR3 totals 15 residues. Between the trimmed V and J ends, which lost 0 bases and 8 bases, there was a span of 16 bases. CDR3 in DNA: TGCGCCAGCAGCCAAGATGGGCAGAAAGTTAGAGGCTACACCTTC. As protein: CASSQDGQKVRGYTF.

This sequence joins TRBV19 and TRBJ1-5; D is perhaps TRBD1 (6 bases). Germline CDR1 LNHDA, CDR2 SQIVND (reference sequence). V was shortened by 7 bases and J by 3 bases, with 10 bases between the two germline ends. The CDR3 consists of 13 residues. CDR3 region: CASIGQPNQPQHF. The CDR3 nucleotides read TGTGCCAGTATTGGACAGCCCAATCAGCCCCAGCATTTT.

This sequence joins TRBV4-2 and TRBJ2-5, with 12 bases lining up with TRBD2. The CDR3 sequence is 16 residues long. Germline lookup yields CDR1 LGHNA and CDR2 YNFKEQ. With V trimmed by 4 bases and J by 4 bases, 7 bases remained unmatched. As DNA, the CDR3 is TGTGCCAGCAGCCTCCGGACTAGCGGGATCGCAGAGACCCAGTACTTC. It translates to CASSLRTSGIAETQYF.

J is TRBJ1-1 and V is TRBV4-3, with unresolved D. Germline lookup yields CDR1 LGHNA and CDR2 YSLEER. This CDR3 region has 15 residues. Trimming removed 0 bases from V and 5 bases from J, with 13 bases in between. The CDR3 reads CASSQEAGPGTEAFF. The CDR3 DNA sequence: TGCGCCAGCAGCCAAGAAGCGGGCCCCGGGACTGAAGCTTTCTTT.

The chain links TRBV25-1 to TRBJ1-2; TRBD1 agrees at 10 bases. The CDR3 loop spans 15 amino acids. V trimming: 9 bases; J trimming: 6 bases; junction bases outside the gene matches: 13. Germline lookup yields CDR1 MGHDK and CDR2 SYGVNS. This CDR3 reads CASATASTGGHGYTF. In DNA form, the CDR3 reads TGTGCCAGTGCCACAGCTTCGACAGGGGGCCATGGCTACACCTTC.

The V gene is TRBV7-3, the J gene TRBJ2-5; no clear D. With 5 bases removed from V and 5 bases from J, the gap between germline ends came to 12 bases. Germline loops: CDR1 SGHTA, CDR2 FQGTGA. The CDR3 has 13 residues. The CDR3: CASSLNFGETQYF. The DNA for the CDR3 is TGTGCCAGCAGCCTCAACTTTGGGGAGACCCAGTACTTC.

The chain combines TRBV28 with TRBJ1-5; TRBD1 matches at 7 bases. V shed 5 bases and J 2 bases; nucleotides not matched to a gene: 6. CDR1 is MDHEN and CDR2 is SYDVKM in the germline V gene. The CDR3 has 15 residues. The CDR3 protein is CASSAGDSRNQPQHF. The CDR3 DNA is TGTGCCAGCAGTGCCGGGGACAGCCGCAATCAGCCCCAGCATTTT.

Comments on this clone: Other nucleotide sequences in the sample specify the same CDR3. The chain is built from TRBV6-5 and TRBJ2-5; D assignment may be TRBD1 or TRBD2 (7 bases each). The CDR3 is made up of 15 amino acids. Trimming cost V 0 bases and J 4 bases, with 12 bases left between them. From germline, CDR1 is MNHEY and CDR2 SVGAGI. CDR3 protein: CASSYSQGGGETQYF. The CDR3 DNA is TGTGCCAGCAGTTACTCGCAGGGGGGGGGAGAGACCCAGTACTTC.

Here the CDR3 DNA reads TGTGCCATCAGTGAATGGGGGGCTGAGGTTCAGCCCCAGCATTTT. Translating it yields CAISEWGAEVQPQHF. The chain uses TRBV10-3 and TRBJ1-5, with D perhaps TRBD1 (6 bases). CDR1 and CDR2 (germline): ENHRY, SYGVKD. Trimming left V 3 bases short and J 6 bases short, with 15 bases between. This CDR3 is built from 15 residues.

The rearrangement joins TRBV7-6 to TRBJ1-6; 9 bases fit TRBD1. This CDR3 is 15 amino acids long. Trimming at V came to 4 bases and at J to 7 bases, leaving 5 bases not matched to a gene. Germline CDR1 and CDR2: SGHVS and FNYEAQ. The CDR3, as DNA: TGTGCCAGCAGCTCTGGACAGGGGCGGAATTCACCCCTCCACTTT. It yields the protein CASSSGQGRNSPLHF.

The gene calls are TRBV5-3 and TRBJ1-3; 7 nucleotides match TRBD1. TRBV5-3 is an ORF for which the function is uncertain. J lost 8 bases, V lost 3 bases, and 14 bases had no gene match. The CDR3 sequence is 16 residues long. As DNA, the CDR3 is TGTGCCAGAAGCTCCCACCGTTGCAGGGGGGAGGACACCATATATTTT. Translation gives CARSSHRCRGEDTIYF.

The V and J genes are TRBV6-5 and TRBJ1-1; TRBD1 matches 7 bases. Germline CDR1 is MNHEY and CDR2 is SVGAGI. V was pared by 6 bases and J by 4 bases, with 5 bases of the junction left unmatched. This CDR3 is built from 13 residues. The CDR3 here is CASRDRPFTEAFF. CDR3 DNA sequence: TGTGCCAGCAGGGACAGGCCGTTCACTGAAGCTTTCTTT.